This T cell receptor beta chain stems from a study of tissue T cells after allogeneic stem cell transplantation. As for time point: mouse harvest day 7 after allogeneic transplant. Each mouse received 10^7 T-cell-depleted marrow cells plus 10^6 splenic CD5+ T cells by tail vein. This mouse GVHD model was MHC-mismatched B6 to BALB/c, profiled day 7 or 14. In regard to this clone: As yet, its antigen is unknown. Gene names and germline match the mouse. The CDR3 extends 1 residue past the end of the read, so its final part is completed from the germline J gene.

Study results and caveats: Few T cell clones were shared across patients, but motif clusters showed tissue-specific shared signatures. Sampling depth was limited, and the cohort was small and clinically varied. Only a limited share of tissue TCRs appeared in blood or spleen.

This CDR3 has 14 amino acids. V gave up 4 bases and J gave up 4 bases; unmatched junction bases: 3. From germline, CDR1 is KGHPV and CDR2 FQNQEV (reference sequence). The assay was immunoSEQ multiplex PCR, and TCRdb's table has in-frame clones only and misses some. The sample records roughly 5,300 clones, 51% being singletons. The receptor's source is a female BALB/c mouse given C57BL/6 T cells with graft-versus-host disease after an allogeneic hematopoietic cell transplant. The source material was gut tissue. The J gene is TRBJ1-1, the V gene TRBV26; 10 bases match TRBD1. CDR3 bases read: TGTGCCAGCAGTCAGGGACAGGGGACCACAGAAGTCTTC. It is translated as CASSQGQGTTEVF. The entire CDR3 protein is CASSQGQGTTEVFF.